These 3 T cell receptor beta chains share one sample of origin, sequenced in a study of technical replicates of blood from a handful of donors. Libraries were prepared by immunoSEQ multiplex PCR; TCRdb keeps only in-frame clonotypes and omits some of them. The data show around 72,000 clones, about nine tenths seen once. Sequencing was done on a sample of T cells isolated from PBMCs. Source of these receptors: a human donor in good health. Some clones in this sample may be carry-over from other donors' samples.

The rearrangement joins TRBV7-6 to TRBJ2-1, with D unresolved. Per germline, CDR1 SGHVS and CDR2 FNYEAQ. CDR3 length: 13 residues. Trimming shortened V by 3 bases and J by 6 bases, and 9 bases separated the two germline ends. CDR3 amino acids: CASSFQVANEQFF. CDR3 DNA: TGTGCCAGCAGCTTCCAAGTGGCCAATGAGCAGTTCTTC.

V and J are TRBV7-8 and TRBJ2-2; D is possibly TRBD1 (6 bases). The germline V gene has CDR1 SGHVS and CDR2 FQNEAQ. CDR3 length: 15 residues. The V gene lost 6 bases and the J gene lost 4 bases, with 15 bases spanning the gap. The CDR3 DNA reads TGTGCCAGCAGACCACAGGGAGTTAGCACCGGGGAGCTGTTTTTT. It yields the protein CASRPQGVSTGELFF.

The V call is TRBV12-5, the J call TRBJ1-5; no clear D. Looked up from germline, CDR1 is LGHNT and CDR2 is FRNRAP. V dropped 0 bases and J dropped 1 base, with 13 bases sitting between them. The CDR3 contains 17 residues. The CDR3 here is CASGLVLRARSNQPQHF. CDR3 DNA: TGTGCTAGTGGTTTGGTACTGAGGGCTAGAAGCAATCAGCCCCAGCATTTT.